The present entry profiles one TCR beta chain with its context. The antigen is undetermined. This record comes from a study of T cell responses to AZD1222 COVID-19 vaccine. CDR3 length equals 13 residues. With V trimmed by 8 bases and J by 10 bases, 6 bases remained unmatched. Germline values: CDR1 MDHEN, CDR2 SYDVKM. Libraries were prepared by immunoSEQ multiplex PCR; TCRdb keeps only in-frame clonotypes and omits some of them. The sample contains around 80,000 clones, 80% to 90% of which appear only once. Study results and limitations: Possibly, clonal diversity was underestimated; donors were largely white British and included more females.

This clonotype was sampled from an adult who received the AZD1222 COVID-19 vaccine. This chain connects TRBV28 to TRBJ1-6, with 9 bases that match TRBD1. This specimen was peripheral blood, taken 28 days after the second AZD1222 dose. The CDR3 region is CASGRDRVSPLHF. The CDR3 DNA is TGTGCCAGCGGCCGGGACAGGGTCTCACCCCTCCACTTT.